What follows is one TCR beta chain and its context. The length of the CDR3 is 14 residues. From germline, CDR1 is SGHRS and CDR2 YFSETQ. V was clipped by 7 bases and J by 11 bases, with 24 bases between them. This entry belongs to a study of cytomegalovirus exposure and HLA in healthy donors. It was with 60 Vbeta and 13 Jbeta primers that the PCR ran. TCRdb's copy holds only in-frame clones and misses some; the assay was immunoSEQ multiplex PCR. The data hold around 150,000 clones, with around 76% observed a single time. This chain joins TRBV5-1 and TRBJ1-1; D is unclear. Sequencing was carried out using PBMCs. The TCR was taken from a girl aged 10-17 years in good health and CMV-seropositive. The CDR3 spells CASGTDPGAPLAFF. DNA of the CDR3: TGCGCCAGCGGAACTGATCCGGGAGCCCCCTTGGCTTTCTTT.